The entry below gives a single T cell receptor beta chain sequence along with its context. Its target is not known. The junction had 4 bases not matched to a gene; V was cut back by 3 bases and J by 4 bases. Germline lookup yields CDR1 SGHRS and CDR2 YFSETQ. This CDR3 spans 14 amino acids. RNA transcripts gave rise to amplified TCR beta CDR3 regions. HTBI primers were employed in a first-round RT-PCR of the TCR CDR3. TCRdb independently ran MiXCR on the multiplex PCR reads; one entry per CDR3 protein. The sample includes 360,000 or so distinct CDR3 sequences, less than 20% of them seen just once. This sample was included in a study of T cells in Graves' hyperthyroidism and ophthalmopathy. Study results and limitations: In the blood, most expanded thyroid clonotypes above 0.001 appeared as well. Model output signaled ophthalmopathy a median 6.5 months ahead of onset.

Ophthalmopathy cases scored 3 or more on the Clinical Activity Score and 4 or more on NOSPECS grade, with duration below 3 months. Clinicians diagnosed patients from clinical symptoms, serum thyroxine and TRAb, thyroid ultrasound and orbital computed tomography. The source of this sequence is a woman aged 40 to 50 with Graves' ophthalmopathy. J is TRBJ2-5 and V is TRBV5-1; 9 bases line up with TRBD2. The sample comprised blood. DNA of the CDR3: TGCGCCAGCAGCTCCCAGACTAGCGGAGAGACCCAGTACTTC. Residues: CASSSQTSGETQYF. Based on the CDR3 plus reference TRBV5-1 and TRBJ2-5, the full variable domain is KAGVTQTPRYLIKTRGQQVTLSCSPISGHRSVSWYQQTPGQGLQFLFEYFSETQRNKGNFPGRFSGRQFSNSRSEMNVSTLELGDSALYLCASSSQTSGETQYFGPGTRLLVL.